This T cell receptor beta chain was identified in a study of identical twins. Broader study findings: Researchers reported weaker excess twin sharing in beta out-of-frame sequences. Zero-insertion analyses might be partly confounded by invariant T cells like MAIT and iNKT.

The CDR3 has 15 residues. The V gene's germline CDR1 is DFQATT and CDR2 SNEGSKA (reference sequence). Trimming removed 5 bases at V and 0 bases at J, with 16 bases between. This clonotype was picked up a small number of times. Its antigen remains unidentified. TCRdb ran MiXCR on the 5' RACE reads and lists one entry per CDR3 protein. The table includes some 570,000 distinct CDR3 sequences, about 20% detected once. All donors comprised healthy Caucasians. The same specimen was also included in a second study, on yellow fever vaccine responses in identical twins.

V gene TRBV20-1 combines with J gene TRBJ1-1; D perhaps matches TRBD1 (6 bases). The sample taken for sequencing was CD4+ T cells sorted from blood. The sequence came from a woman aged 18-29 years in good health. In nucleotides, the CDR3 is TGCAGTGCTGGGGACTCAGGACAGCTGAACACTGAAGCTTTCTTT. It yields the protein CSAGDSGQLNTEAFF.